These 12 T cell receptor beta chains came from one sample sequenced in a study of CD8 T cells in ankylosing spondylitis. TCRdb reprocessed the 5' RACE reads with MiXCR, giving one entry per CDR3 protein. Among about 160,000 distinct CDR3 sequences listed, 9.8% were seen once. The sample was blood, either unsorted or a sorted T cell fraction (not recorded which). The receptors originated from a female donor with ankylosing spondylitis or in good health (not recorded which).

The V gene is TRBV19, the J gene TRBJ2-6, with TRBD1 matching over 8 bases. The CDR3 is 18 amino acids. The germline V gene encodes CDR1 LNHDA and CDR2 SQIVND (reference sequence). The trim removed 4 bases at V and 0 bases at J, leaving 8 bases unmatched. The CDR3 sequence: CASSTGQDARSGANVLTF. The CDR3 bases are TGTGCCAGTAGTACGGGACAGGACGCACGCTCTGGGGCCAACGTCCTGACTTTC.

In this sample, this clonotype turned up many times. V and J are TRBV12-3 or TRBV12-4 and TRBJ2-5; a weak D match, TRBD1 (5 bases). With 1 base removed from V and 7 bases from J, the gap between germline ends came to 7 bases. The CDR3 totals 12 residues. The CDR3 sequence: CASSLGGGTQYF. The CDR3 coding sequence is TGTGCCAGCAGTTTAGGGGGCGGGACCCAGTACTTC.

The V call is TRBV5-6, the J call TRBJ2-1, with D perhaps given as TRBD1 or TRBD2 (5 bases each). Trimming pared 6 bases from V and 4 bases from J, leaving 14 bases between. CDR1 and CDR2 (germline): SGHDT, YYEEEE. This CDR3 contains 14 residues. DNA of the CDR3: TGTGCCAGCACCCAGGGAGTCGGATACAATGAGCAGTTCTTC. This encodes CASTQGVGYNEQFF.

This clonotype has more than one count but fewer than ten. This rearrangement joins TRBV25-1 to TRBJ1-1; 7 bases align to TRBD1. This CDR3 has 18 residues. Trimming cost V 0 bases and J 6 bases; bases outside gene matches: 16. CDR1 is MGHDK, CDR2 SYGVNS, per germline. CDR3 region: CASSEYFGVGQSDPEAFF. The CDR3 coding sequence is TGTGCCAGCAGTGAATATTTCGGTGTGGGACAGAGTGACCCTGAAGCTTTCTTT. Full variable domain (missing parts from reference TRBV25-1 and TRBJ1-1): EADIYQTPRYLVIGTGKKITLECSQTMGHDKMYWYQQDPGMELHLIHYSYGVNSTEKGDLSSESTVSRIRTEHFPLTLESARPSHTSQYLCASSEYFGVGQSDPEAFFGQGTRLTVV.

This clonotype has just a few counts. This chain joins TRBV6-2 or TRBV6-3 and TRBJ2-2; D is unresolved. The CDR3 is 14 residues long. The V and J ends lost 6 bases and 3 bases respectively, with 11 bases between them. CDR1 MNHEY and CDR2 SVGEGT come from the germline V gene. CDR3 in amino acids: CASRHQEYTGELFF. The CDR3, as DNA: TGTGCCAGCAGGCACCAGGAGTACACCGGGGAGCTGTTTTTT.

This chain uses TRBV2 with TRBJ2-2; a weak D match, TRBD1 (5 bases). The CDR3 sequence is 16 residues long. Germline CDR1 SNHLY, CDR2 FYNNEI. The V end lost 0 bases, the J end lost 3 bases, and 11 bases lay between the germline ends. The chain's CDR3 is CASSEAGLGHTGELFF. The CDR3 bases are TGTGCCAGCAGTGAAGCAGGATTGGGGCACACCGGGGAGCTGTTTTTT.

CDR3 nucleotides: TGTGCCAGCAATGAGGGAGGGCCCGAAGAGCAGTACTTC. This encodes CASNEGGPEEQYF. The chain is built from TRBV2 and TRBJ2-7; 7 nucleotides line up with TRBD2. The CDR3 runs 13 residues. Germline V gene sequence: CDR1 SNHLY, CDR2 FYNNEI. J gave up 7 bases and V 7 bases, and 10 bases lay outside the gene matches.

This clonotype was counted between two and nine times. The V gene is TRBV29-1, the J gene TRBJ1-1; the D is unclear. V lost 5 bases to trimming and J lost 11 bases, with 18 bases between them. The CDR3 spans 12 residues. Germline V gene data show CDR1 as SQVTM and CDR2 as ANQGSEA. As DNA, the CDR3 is TGCAGCGTTTATCTACGGACCCTGGGTGCTTTCTTT. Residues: CSVYLRTLGAFF.

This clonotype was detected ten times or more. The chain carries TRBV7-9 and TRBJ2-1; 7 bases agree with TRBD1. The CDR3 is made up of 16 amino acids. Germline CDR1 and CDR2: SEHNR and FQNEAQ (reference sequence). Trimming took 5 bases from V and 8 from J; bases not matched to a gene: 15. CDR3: CASSPRQGEDVDEQFF. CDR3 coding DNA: TGTGCCAGCAGCCCCCGACAGGGTGAGGATGTGGATGAGCAGTTCTTC.

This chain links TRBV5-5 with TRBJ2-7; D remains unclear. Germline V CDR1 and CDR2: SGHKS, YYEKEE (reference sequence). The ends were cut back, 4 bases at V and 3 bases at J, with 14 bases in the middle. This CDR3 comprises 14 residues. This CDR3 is CASSPGQVRYEQYF. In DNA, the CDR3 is TGTGCCAGCAGCCCCGGGCAGGTCCGCTACGAGCAGTACTTC.

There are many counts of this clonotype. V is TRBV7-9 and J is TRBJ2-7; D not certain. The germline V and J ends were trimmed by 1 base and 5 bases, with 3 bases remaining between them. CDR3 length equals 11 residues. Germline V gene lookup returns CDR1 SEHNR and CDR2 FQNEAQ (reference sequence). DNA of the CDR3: TGTGCCAGCAGCTTAGATGACGAGCAGTACTTC. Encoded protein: CASSLDDEQYF.

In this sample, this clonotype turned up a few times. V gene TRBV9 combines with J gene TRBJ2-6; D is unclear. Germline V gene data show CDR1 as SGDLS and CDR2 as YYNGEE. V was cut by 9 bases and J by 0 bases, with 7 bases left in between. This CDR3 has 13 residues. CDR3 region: CANKGSGANVLTF. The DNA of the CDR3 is TGTGCCAACAAGGGCTCTGGGGCCAACGTCCTGACTTTC. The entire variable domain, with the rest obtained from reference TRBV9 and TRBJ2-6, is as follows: DSGVTQTPKHLITATGQRVTLRCSPRSGDLSVYWYQQSLDQGLQFLIQYYNGEERAKGNILERFSAQQFPDLHSELNLSSLELGDSALYFCANKGSGANVLTFGAGSRLTVL.